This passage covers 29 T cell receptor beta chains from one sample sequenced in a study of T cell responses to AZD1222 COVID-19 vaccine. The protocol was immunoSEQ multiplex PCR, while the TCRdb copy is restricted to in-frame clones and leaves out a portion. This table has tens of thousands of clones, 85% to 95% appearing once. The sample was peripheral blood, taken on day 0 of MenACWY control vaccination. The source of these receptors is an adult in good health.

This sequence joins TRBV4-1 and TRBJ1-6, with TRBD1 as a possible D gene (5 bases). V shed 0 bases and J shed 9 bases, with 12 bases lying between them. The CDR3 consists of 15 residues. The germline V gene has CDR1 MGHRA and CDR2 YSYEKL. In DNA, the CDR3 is TGCGCCAGCAGCCAAGATTGGGGGGTCGGTTCACCCCTCCACTTT. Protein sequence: CASSQDWGVGSPLHF.

The CDR3 DNA is TGTGCGGGTTGCGGGGACACTGAAGCTTTCTTT. It encodes CAGCGDTEAFF. The chain links TRBV6-5 to TRBJ1-1; D remains ambiguous. Germline CDR1 and CDR2: MNHEY and SVGAGI. CDR3 length equals 11 residues.

CDR3 nucleotides: TGTGCCAGCAGCGCAGCCGCGGGGGGAGGGGAGACCCAGTACTTC. Translating gives CASSAAAGGGETQYF. The chain joins TRBV7-2 to TRBJ2-5; TRBD2 matches at 8 bases. Per germline, CDR1 SGHTA and CDR2 FQGNSA. Unmatched junction bases numbered 10, after V lost 5 bases and J lost 5 bases. The CDR3 is made up of 15 amino acids.

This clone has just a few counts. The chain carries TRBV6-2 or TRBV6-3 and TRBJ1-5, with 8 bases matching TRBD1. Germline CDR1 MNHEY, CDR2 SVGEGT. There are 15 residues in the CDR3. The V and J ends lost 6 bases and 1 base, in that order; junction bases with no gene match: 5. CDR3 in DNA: TGTGCCAGCAGCTTACAGGGGGTGAGCAATCAGCCCCAGCATTTT. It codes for CASSLQGVSNQPQHF.

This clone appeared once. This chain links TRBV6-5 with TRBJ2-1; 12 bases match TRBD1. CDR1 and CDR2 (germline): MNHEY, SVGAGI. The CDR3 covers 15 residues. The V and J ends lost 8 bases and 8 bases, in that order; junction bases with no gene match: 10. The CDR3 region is CASGSRGTGGDEQFF. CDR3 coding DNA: TGTGCCAGCGGGAGCCGAGGGACAGGGGGCGATGAGCAGTTCTTC.

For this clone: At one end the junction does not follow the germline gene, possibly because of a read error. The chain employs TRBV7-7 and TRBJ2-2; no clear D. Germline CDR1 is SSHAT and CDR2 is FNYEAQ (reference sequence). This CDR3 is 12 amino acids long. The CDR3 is CASSPDAGELFF. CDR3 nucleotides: TGTGCTAGCAGCCCGGACGCCGGGGAGCTGTTTTTT.

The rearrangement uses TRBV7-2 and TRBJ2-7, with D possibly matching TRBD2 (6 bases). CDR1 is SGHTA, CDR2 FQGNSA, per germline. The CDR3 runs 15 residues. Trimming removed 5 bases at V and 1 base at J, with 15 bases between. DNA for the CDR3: TGTGCCAGCAGCCCAACGGGCGGGGTTTCCTACGAGCAGTACTTC. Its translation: CASSPTGGVSYEQYF.

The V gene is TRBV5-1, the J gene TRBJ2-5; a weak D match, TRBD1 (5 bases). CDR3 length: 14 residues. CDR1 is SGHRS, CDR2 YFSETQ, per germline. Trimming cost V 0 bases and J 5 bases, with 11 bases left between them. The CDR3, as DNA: TGCGCCAGCAGCTTGGCCAGACAGTTGGAGACCCAGTACTTC. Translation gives CASSLARQLETQYF. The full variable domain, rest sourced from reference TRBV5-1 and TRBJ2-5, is KAGVTQTPRYLIKTRGQQVTLSCSPISGHRSVSWYQQTPGQGLQFLFEYFSETQRNKGNFPGRFSGRQFSNSRSEMNVSTLELGDSALYLCASSLARQLETQYFGPGTRLLVL.

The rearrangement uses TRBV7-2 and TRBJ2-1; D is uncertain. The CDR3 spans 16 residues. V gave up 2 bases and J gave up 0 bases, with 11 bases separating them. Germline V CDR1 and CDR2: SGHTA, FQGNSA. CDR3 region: CASSLYADSSYNEQFF. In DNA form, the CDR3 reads TGTGCCAGCAGCTTATACGCGGATAGCTCCTACAATGAGCAGTTCTTC.

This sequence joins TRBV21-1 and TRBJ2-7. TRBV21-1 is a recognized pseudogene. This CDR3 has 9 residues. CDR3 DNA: TGTGCCAGACGGCTATCGCAGTACTTC. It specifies CARRLSQYF.

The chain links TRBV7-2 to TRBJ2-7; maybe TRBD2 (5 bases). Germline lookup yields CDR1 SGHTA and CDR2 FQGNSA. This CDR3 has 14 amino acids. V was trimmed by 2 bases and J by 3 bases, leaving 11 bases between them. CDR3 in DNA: TGTGCCAGCAGCTTATTTGCGGGTTACTACGAGCAGTACTTC. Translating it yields CASSLFAGYYEQYF.

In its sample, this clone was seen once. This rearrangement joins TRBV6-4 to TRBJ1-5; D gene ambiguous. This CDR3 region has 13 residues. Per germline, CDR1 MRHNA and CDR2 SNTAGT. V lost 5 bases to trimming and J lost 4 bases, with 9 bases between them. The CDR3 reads CASSLDGNQPQHF. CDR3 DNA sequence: TGTGCCAGCAGTTTGGACGGTAATCAGCCCCAGCATTTT.

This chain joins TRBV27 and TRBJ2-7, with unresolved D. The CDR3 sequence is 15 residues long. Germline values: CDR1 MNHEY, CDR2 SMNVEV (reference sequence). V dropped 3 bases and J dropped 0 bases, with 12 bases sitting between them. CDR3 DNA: TGTGCCAGCAGTTTCTATTCGGCAGGCTCCTACGAGCAGTACTTC. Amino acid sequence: CASSFYSAGSYEQYF.

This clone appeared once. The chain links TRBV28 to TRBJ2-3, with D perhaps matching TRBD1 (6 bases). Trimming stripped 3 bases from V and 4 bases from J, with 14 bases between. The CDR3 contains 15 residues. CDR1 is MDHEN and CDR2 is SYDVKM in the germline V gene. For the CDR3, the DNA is TGTGCCAGCAGTTTCAGGGGTTACGAGGCAGATACGCAGTATTTT. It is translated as CASSFRGYEADTQYF.

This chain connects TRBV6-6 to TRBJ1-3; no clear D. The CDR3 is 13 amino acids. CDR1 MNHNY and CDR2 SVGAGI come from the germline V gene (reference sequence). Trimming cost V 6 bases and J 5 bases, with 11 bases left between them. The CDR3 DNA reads TGTGCCAGCAGCTTTGACGGCAGAAACACCATATATTTT. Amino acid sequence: CASSFDGRNTIYF.

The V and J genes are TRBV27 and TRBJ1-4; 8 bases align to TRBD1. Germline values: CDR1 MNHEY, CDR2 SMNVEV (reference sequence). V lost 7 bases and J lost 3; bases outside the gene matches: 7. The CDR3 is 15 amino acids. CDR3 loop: CASTETGGPNEKLFF. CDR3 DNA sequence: TGTGCCAGCACCGAAACAGGGGGGCCTAATGAAAAACTGTTTTTT. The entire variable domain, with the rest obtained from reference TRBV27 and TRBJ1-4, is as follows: EAQVTQNPRYLITVTGKKLTVTCSQNMNHEYMSWYRQDPGLGLRQIYYSMNVEVTDKGDVPEGYKVSRKEKRNFPLILESPSPNQTSLYFCASTETGGPNEKLFFGSGTQLSVL.

The chain's CDR3 is CASSRGSAEQYF. CDR3 nucleotides: TGCGCCAGCAGTCGGGGCTCCGCCGAGCAGTACTTC. V usage is TRBV10-1 and J usage is TRBJ2-7; D assignment may be TRBD1 or TRBD2 (5 bases each). Germline CDR1 WNHNN, CDR2 SYGVQD (reference sequence). This CDR3 has 12 amino acids. Between the trimmed V and J ends, which lost 5 bases and 6 bases, there was a span of 11 bases.

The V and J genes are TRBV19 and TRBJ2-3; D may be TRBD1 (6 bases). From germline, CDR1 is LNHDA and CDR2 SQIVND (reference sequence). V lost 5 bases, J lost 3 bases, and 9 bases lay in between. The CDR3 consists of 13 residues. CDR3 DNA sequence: TGTGCCAGTAGTCCCGGACAGACAGATACGCAGTATTTT. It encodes CASSPGQTDTQYF.

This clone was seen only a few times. CDR3 amino acids: CASHLGRPPNIQYF. CDR3 DNA sequence: TGTGCCAGCCATCTGGGACGTCCACCAAACATTCAGTACTTC. V and J are TRBV7-2 and TRBJ2-4; D possibly matches TRBD1 or TRBD2 (5 bases each). The CDR3 is 14 amino acids. From germline, CDR1 is SGHTA and CDR2 FQGNSA. Trimming shortened V by 8 bases and J by 6 bases, and 17 bases separated the two germline ends.

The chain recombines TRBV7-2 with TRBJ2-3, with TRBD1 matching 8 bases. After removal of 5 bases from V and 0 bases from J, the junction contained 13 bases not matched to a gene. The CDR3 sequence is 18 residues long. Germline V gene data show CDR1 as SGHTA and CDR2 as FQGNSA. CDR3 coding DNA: TGTGCCAGCAGCACCTGGCAGGGGGCGTCCACTAGCACAGATACGCAGTATTTT. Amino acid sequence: CASSTWQGASTSTDTQYF.

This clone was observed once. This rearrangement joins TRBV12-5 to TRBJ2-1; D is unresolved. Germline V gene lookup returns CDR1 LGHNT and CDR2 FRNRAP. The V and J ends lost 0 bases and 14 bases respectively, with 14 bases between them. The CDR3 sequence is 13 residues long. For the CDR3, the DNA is TGTGCTAGTGGTTTGGTACTCGTCGACCGAGAGTTCTTC. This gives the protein CASGLVLVDREFF.

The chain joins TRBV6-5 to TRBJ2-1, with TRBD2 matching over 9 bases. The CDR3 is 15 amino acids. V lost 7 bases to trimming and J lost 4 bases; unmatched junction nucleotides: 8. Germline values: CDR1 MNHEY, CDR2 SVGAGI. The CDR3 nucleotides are TGTGCCAGCACCCCGGTAACTAGCGGGTACAATGAGCAGTTCTTC. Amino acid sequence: CASTPVTSGYNEQFF.

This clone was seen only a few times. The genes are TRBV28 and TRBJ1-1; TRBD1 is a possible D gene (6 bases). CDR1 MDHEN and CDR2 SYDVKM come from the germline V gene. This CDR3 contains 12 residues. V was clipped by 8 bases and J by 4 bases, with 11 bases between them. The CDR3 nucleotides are TGTGCCAGCCTTACAGGGACCACTGAAGCTTTCTTT. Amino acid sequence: CASLTGTTEAFF. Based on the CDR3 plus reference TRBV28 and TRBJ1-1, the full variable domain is DVKVTQSSRYLVKRTGEKVFLECVQDMDHENMFWYRQDPGLGLRLIYFSYDVKMKEKGDIPEGYSVSREKKERFSLILESASTNQTSMYLCASLTGTTEAFFGQGTRLTVV.

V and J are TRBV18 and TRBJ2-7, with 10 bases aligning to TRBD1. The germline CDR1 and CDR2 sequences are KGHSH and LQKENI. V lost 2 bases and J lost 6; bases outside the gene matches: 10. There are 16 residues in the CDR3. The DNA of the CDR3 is TGTGCCAGCTCACCAGTTGGGACAGGGGTCCGAGGCGAGCAGTACTTC. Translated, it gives CASSPVGTGVRGEQYF. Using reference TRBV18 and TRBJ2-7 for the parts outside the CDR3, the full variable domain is NAGVMQNPRHLVRRRGQEARLRCSPMKGHSHVYWYRQLPEEGLKFMVYLQKENIIDESGMPKERFSAEFPKEGPSILRIQQVVRGDSAAYFCASSPVGTGVRGEQYFGPGTRLTVT.

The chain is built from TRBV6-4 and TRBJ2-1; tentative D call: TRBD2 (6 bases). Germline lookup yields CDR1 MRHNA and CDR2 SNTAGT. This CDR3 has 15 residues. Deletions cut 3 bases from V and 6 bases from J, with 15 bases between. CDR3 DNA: TGTGCCAGCAGTGAAAAAGTGGAGGGGCCCAATGAGCAGTTCTTC. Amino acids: CASSEKVEGPNEQFF.

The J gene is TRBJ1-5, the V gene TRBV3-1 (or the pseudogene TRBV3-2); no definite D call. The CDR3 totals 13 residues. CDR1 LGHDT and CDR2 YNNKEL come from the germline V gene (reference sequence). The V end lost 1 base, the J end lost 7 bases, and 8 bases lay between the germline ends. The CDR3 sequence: CASSQGYGQPQHF. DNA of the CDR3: TGTGCCAGCAGCCAAGGATACGGACAGCCCCAGCATTTT.

CDR3 sequence reads: CATSEYTGELFF. As DNA, the CDR3 is TGTGCCACCAGTGAATACACCGGGGAGCTGTTTTTT. The rearrangement uses TRBV24-1 and TRBJ2-2; D ambiguous. This CDR3 has 12 amino acids. The V end was cut by 4 bases, the J end by 3 bases, with 2 bases between. Germline V gene sequence: CDR1 KGHDR, CDR2 SFDVKD.

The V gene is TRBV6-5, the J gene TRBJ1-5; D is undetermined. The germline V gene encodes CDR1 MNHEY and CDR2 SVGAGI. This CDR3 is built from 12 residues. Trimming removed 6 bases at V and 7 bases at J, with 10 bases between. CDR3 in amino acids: CASRELNQPQHF. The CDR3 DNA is TGTGCCAGCAGGGAGCTCAACCAGCCCCAGCATTTT.

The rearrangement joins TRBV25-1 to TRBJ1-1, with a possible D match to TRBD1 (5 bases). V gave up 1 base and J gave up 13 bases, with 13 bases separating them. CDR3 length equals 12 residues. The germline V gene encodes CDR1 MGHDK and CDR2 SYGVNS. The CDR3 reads CASSESLGAVFF. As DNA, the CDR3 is TGTGCCAGCAGTGAATCCCTCGGGGCGGTTTTCTTT.